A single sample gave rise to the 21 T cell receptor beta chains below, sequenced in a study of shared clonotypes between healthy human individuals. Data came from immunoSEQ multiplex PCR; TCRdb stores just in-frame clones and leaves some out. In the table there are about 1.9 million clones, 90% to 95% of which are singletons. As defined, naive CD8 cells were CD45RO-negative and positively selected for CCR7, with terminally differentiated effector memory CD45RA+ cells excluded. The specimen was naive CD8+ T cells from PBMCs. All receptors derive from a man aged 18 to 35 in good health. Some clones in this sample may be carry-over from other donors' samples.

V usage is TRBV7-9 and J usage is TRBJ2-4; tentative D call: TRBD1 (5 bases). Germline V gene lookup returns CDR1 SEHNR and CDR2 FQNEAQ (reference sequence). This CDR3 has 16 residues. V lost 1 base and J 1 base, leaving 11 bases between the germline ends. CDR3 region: CASSLGGEVAKNIQYF. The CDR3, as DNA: TGTGCCAGCAGCTTAGGGGGCGAGGTGGCCAAAAACATTCAGTACTTC. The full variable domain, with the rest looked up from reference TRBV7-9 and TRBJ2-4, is DTGVSQNPRHKITKRGQNVTFRCDPISEHNRLYWYRQTLGQGPEFLTYFQNEAQLEKSRLLSDRFSAERPKGSFSTLEIQRTEQGDSAMYLCASSLGGEVAKNIQYFGAGTRLSVL.

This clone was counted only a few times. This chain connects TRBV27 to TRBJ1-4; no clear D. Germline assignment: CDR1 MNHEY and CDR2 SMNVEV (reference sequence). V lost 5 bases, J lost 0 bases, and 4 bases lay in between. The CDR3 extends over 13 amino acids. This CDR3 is CASSRTTNEKLFF. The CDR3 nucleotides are TGTGCCAGCAGTCGAACAACTAATGAAAAACTGTTTTTT. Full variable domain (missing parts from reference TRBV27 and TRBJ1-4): EAQVTQNPRYLITVTGKKLTVTCSQNMNHEYMSWYRQDPGLGLRQIYYSMNVEVTDKGDVPEGYKVSRKEKRNFPLILESPSPNQTSLYFCASSRTTNEKLFFGSGTQLSVL.

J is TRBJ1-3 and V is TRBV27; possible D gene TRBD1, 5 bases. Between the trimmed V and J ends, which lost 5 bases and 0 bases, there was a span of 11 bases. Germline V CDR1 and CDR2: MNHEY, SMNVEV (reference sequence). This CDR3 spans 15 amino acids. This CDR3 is CASSPGGASGNTIYF. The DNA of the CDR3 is TGTGCCAGCAGTCCGGGCGGGGCCTCTGGAAACACCATATATTTT.

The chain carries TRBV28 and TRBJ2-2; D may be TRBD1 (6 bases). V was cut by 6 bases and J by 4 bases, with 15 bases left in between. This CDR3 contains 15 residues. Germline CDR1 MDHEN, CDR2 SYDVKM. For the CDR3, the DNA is TGTGCCAGCAGCATCAAACAGGGCCTCACCGGGGAGCTGTTTTTT. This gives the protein CASSIKQGLTGELFF.

The CDR3 bases are TGTGCCAGCAGCGCCCCGAATAAGGGGCGAGAAGCTTTCTTT. Amino acid sequence: CASSAPNKGREAFF. V gene TRBV7-9 combines with J gene TRBJ1-1; perhaps TRBD1 as D (5 bases). Per germline, CDR1 SEHNR and CDR2 FQNEAQ (reference sequence). The V gene lost 5 bases and the J gene lost 8 bases, with 18 bases spanning the gap. The CDR3 consists of 14 residues.

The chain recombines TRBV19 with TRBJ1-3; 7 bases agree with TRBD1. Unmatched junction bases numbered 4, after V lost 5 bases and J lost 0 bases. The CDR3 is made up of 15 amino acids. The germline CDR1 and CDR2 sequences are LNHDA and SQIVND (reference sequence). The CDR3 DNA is TGTGCCAGTAGTCCGGACAGGCTCTCTGGAAACACCATATATTTT. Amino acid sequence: CASSPDRLSGNTIYF.

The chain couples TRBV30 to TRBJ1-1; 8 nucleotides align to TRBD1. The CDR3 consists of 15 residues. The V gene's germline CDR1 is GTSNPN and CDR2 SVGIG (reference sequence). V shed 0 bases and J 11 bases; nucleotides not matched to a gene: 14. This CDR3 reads CAWSVMTGAASWAFF. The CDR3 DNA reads TGTGCCTGGAGTGTAATGACAGGGGCGGCCTCTTGGGCTTTCTTT.

DNA of the CDR3: TGTGCCAGCAGTTTAGGGTGGGGCGGGGCCCAAGAGACCCAGTACTTC. Translating it yields CASSLGWGGAQETQYF. The rearrangement links TRBV27 to TRBJ2-5, with D possibly matching TRBD2 (6 bases). Deletions cut 2 bases from V and 1 base from J, with 14 bases between. Germline CDR1 reads MNHEY; CDR2 reads SMNVEV (reference sequence). There are 16 residues in the CDR3.

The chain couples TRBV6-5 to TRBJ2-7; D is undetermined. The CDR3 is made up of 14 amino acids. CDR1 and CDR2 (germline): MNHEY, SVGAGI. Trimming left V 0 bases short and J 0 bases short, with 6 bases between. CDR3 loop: CASSYSSYSYEQYF. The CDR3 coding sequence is TGTGCCAGCAGTTACTCCTCATACTCCTACGAGCAGTACTTC.

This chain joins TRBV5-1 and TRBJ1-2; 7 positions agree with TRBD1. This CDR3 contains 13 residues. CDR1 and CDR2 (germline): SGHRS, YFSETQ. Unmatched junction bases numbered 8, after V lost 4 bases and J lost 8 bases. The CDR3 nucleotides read TGCGCCAGCAGCGGAGGGACAGATAGAGGCTACACCTTC. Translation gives CASSGGTDRGYTF.

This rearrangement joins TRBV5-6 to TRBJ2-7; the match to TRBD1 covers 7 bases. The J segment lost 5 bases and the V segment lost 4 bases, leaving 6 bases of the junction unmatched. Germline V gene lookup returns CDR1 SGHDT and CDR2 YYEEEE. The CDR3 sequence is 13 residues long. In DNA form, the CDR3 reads TGTGCCAGCAGCCCGACAGGGATGCACGAGCAGTACTTC. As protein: CASSPTGMHEQYF. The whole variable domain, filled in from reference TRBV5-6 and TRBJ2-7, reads DAGVTQSPTHLIKTRGQQVTLRCSPKSGHDTVSWYQQALGQGPQFIFQYYEEEERQRGNFPDRFSGHQFPNYSSELNVNALLLGDSALYLCASSPTGMHEQYFGPGTRLTVT.

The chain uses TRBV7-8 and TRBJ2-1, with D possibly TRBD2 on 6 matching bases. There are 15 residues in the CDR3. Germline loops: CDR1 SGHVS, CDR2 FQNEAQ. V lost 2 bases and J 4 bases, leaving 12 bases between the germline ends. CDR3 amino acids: CASSLSGGRYNEQFF. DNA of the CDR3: TGTGCCAGCAGCTTATCCGGGGGACGTTACAATGAGCAGTTCTTC. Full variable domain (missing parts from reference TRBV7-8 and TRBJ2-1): GAGVSQSPRYKVAKRGQDVALRCDPISGHVSLFWYQQALGQGPEFLTYFQNEAQLDKSGLPSDRFFAERPEGSVSTLKIQRTQQEDSAVYLCASSLSGGRYNEQFFGPGTRLTVL.

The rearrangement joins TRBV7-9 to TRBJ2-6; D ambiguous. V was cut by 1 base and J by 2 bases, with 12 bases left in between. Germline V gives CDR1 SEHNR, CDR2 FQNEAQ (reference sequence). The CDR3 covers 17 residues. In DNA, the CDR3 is TGTGCCAGCAGCTTAGGTCCAACGTTTCCTGGGGCCAACGTCCTGACTTTC. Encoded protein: CASSLGPTFPGANVLTF.

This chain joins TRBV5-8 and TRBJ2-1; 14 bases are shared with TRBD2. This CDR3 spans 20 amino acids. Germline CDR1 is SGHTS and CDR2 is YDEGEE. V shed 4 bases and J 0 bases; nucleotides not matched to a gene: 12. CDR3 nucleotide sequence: TGTGCCAGCAGCAATCCGGGACTAGCGGGAGTTTCCAGCTCCTACAATGAGCAGTTCTTC. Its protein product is CASSNPGLAGVSSSYNEQFF.

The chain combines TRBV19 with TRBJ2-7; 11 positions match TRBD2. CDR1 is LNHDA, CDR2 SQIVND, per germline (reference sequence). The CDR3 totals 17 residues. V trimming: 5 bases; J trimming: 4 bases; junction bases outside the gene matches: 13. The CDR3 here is CASSSLDLAGGSYEQYF. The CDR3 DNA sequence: TGTGCCAGTAGTTCCCTTGACCTAGCGGGAGGCAGTTACGAGCAGTACTTC.

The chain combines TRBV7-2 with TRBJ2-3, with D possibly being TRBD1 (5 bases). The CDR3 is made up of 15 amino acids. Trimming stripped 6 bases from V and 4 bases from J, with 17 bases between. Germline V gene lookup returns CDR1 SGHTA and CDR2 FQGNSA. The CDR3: CASSPMVRAPDTQYF. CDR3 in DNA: TGTGCCAGCAGTCCCATGGTCAGGGCCCCAGATACGCAGTATTTT.

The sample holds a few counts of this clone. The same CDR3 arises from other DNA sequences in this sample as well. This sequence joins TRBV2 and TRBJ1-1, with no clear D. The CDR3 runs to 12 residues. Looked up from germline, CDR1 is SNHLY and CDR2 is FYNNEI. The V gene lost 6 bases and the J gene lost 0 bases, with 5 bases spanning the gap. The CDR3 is CASSWVNTEAFF. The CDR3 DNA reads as TGTGCCAGCAGCTGGGTGAACACTGAAGCTTTCTTT.

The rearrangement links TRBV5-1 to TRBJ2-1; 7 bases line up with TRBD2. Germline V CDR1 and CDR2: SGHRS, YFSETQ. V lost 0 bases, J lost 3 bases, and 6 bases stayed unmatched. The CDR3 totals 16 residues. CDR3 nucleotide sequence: TGCGCCAGCAGCTTGGTTGCGGGAGCCGTCTACAATGAGCAGTTCTTC. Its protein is CASSLVAGAVYNEQFF.

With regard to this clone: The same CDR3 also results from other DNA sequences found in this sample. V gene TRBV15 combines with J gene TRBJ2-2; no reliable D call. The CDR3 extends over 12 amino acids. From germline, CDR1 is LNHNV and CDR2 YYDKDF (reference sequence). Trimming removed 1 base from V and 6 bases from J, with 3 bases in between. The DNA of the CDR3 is TGTGCCACCAGCAGAGGAGCCGGGGAGCTGTTTTTT. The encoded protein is CATSRGAGELFF.

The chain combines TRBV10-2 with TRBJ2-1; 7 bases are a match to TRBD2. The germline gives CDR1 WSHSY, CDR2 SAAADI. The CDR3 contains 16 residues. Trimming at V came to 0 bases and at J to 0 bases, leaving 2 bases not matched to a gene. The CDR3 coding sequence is TGCGCCAGCAGTGAGTCGGGAGGGAACTCCTACAATGAGCAGTTCTTC. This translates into CASSESGGNSYNEQFF.

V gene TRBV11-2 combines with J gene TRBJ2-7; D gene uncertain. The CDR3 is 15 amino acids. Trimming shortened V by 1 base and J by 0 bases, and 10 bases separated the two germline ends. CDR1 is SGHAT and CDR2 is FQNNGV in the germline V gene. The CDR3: CASSLGVAASYEQYF. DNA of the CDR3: TGTGCCAGCAGCTTAGGGGTGGCAGCCTCCTACGAGCAGTACTTC.